The 29 T cell receptor beta chains listed next were all sequenced from one sample in a study of CD8+ T cells in alopecia areata. The sequencing template was cDNA reverse transcribed from extracted RNA. Profiling relied on immunoSEQ multiplex PCR, and the TCRdb table lists in-frame clones only, not all of them. The table includes about 220,000 clones, around three fifths detected once. Treatment specified: oral pan-JAK inhibitor, 5-10 mg twice daily. The specimen comprised CD4+ T cells sorted from blood, sampled at week 4, from a patient treated with tofacitinib. The receptors shown here come from a human donor with alopecia areata.

This sequence joins TRBV5-6 and TRBJ1-6, with D possibly being TRBD1 (5 bases). The CDR3 contains 14 residues. Germline-derived CDR1 and CDR2 are SGHDT and YYEEEE. Trimming stripped 0 bases from V and 9 bases from J, with 10 bases between. The CDR3 loop reads CASSLGGLGSPLHF. DNA of the CDR3: TGTGCCAGCAGCTTGGGGGGCTTAGGTTCACCCCTCCACTTT.

V gene TRBV5-1 combines with J gene TRBJ1-1, with D tentatively TRBD1 (5 bases). CDR3 size: 18 residues. Germline CDR1 SGHRS, CDR2 YFSETQ. V dropped 4 bases and J dropped 1 base, with 23 bases sitting between them. The CDR3 here is CASSPGLRPTFGNTEAFF. The CDR3 nucleotides read TGCGCCAGCAGCCCGGGACTAAGACCGACATTTGGGAACACTGAAGCTTTCTTT.

The V gene is TRBV6-5, the J gene TRBJ1-1; D remains ambiguous. CDR3 length equals 15 residues. Per the germline V gene, CDR1 is MNHEY and CDR2 is SVGAGI. Trimming left V 2 bases short and J 1 base short, with 11 bases between. CDR3 nucleotides: TGTGCCAGCAGTTACCCGGGTGTATCGAACACTGAAGCTTTCTTT. Translating gives CASSYPGVSNTEAFF.

This clone was counted a few times. The gene calls are TRBV2 and TRBJ1-4, with 10 bases lining up with TRBD1. The germline CDR1 and CDR2 sequences are SNHLY and FYNNEI. The CDR3 has 16 amino acids. V was clipped by 6 bases and J by 5 bases; unmatched bases: 9. CDR3 protein: CASRERSGQGNEKLFF. The CDR3 DNA sequence: TGTGCCAGCAGGGAAAGATCGGGACAGGGGAATGAAAAACTGTTTTTT.

The rearrangement joins TRBV30 to TRBJ1-2, with 7 bases matching TRBD1. The junction had 5 bases not matched to a gene; V was cut back by 2 bases and J by 5 bases. Germline V CDR1 and CDR2: GTSNPN, SVGIG (reference sequence). CDR3 length: 13 amino acids. The CDR3 sequence is CAWSLQGRYGYTF. The CDR3 coding sequence is TGTGCCTGGAGTCTACAGGGGCGGTATGGCTACACCTTC. The whole variable domain, remainder taken from reference TRBV30 and TRBJ1-2, is SQTIHQWPATLVQPVGSPLSLECTVEGTSNPNLYWYRQAAGRGLQLLFYSVGIGQISSEVPQNLSASRPQDRQFILSSKKLLLSDSGFYLCAWSLQGRYGYTFGSGTRLTVV.

This chain connects TRBV5-6 to TRBJ1-1; weak D call: TRBD1 (5 bases). Germline CDR1 reads SGHDT; CDR2 reads YYEEEE. The CDR3 contains 14 residues. Trimming removed 4 bases from V and 8 bases from J, with 18 bases in between. The CDR3 reads CASSGSPTAGEAFF. CDR3 sequence (DNA): TGTGCCAGCAGCGGGTCTCCTACGGCAGGGGAAGCTTTCTTT.

The rearrangement joins TRBV7-2 to TRBJ1-1, with D perhaps matching TRBD1 (6 bases). V lost 5 bases, J lost 6 bases, and 16 bases lay in between. Germline V gene sequence: CDR1 SGHTA, CDR2 FQGNSA. This CDR3 region has 14 residues. The CDR3 sequence is CASSLQGGYAEAFF. CDR3 DNA sequence: TGTGCCAGCAGCCTGCAAGGGGGGTACGCTGAAGCTTTCTTT.

This clone has more than one count but fewer than ten. This sequence joins TRBV27 and TRBJ2-6; 9 bases match TRBD1. With 7 bases clipped from V and 2 bases from J, the junction kept 9 bases outside the gene matches. The CDR3 runs 17 residues. The germline gives CDR1 MNHEY, CDR2 SMNVEV (reference sequence). The CDR3 region has the DNA TGTGCCAGCACTCCCAAGACAGGGGGAGCTGGGGCCAACGTCCTGACTTTC. Protein product: CASTPKTGGAGANVLTF.

V gene TRBV29-1 combines with J gene TRBJ1-1; possible D gene TRBD1, 6 bases. The CDR3 extends over 13 amino acids. Trimming shortened V by 4 bases and J by 0 bases, and 9 bases separated the two germline ends. CDR1 and CDR2 (germline): SQVTM, ANQGSEA. The CDR3 loop reads CSVARGMNTEAFF. As DNA, the CDR3 is TGCAGCGTTGCCAGGGGCATGAACACTGAAGCTTTCTTT.

The chain carries TRBV4-3 and TRBJ2-2; D call uncertain. CDR1 and CDR2 (germline): LGHNA, YSLEER. The CDR3 is made up of 13 amino acids. Trimming took 1 base from V and 5 from J, leaving 5 bases between them. The CDR3 DNA follows: TGCGCCAGCAGCCAAGTTACTACCGGGGAGCTGTTTTTT. Protein: CASSQVTTGELFF.

This clone has a handful of counts. The rearrangement joins TRBV15 to TRBJ2-3; D call uncertain. Germline V gene sequence: CDR1 LNHNV, CDR2 YYDKDF (reference sequence). This CDR3 has 13 residues. Trimming removed 1 base at V and 4 bases at J, with 6 bases between. This CDR3 is CATSRVGADTQYF. The DNA of the CDR3 is TGTGCCACCAGCAGAGTGGGTGCAGATACGCAGTATTTT.

This clone was observed once. CDR3 protein: CASTGTNEKLFF. The DNA of the CDR3 is TGTGCCTCCACAGGAACTAATGAAAAACTGTTTTTT. This chain uses TRBV30 with TRBJ1-4; a possible D gene is TRBD1 (5 bases). The CDR3 spans 12 residues. Germline loops: CDR1 GTSNPN, CDR2 SVGIG (reference sequence). Trimming cost V 7 bases and J 1 base, with 7 bases left between them.

The sample holds a few counts of this clone. The J gene is TRBJ2-1, the V gene TRBV18; 12 bases fit TRBD2. The CDR3 sequence is 17 residues long. V was pared by 1 base and J by 3 bases, with 4 bases of the junction left unmatched. From germline, CDR1 is KGHSH and CDR2 LQKENI. CDR3 amino acids: CASSPRTSGVSYNEQFF. The CDR3 region has the DNA TGTGCCAGCTCACCACGGACTAGCGGGGTTAGCTACAATGAGCAGTTCTTC. The entire variable domain, with the rest obtained from reference TRBV18 and TRBJ2-1, is as follows: NAGVMQNPRHLVRRRGQEARLRCSPMKGHSHVYWYRQLPEEGLKFMVYLQKENIIDESGMPKERFSAEFPKEGPSILRIQQVVRGDSAAYFCASSPRTSGVSYNEQFFGPGTRLTVL.

The chain carries TRBV7-9 and TRBJ1-2, with TRBD1 matching over 9 bases. Germline lookup yields CDR1 SEHNR and CDR2 FQNEAQ (reference sequence). Germline trimming cut 5 bases from V and 8 bases from J; bases unmatched to any gene: 9. This CDR3 contains 14 residues. CDR3 in DNA: TGTGCCAGCAGCAACCAACAGGGGGCAGGAGGCTACACCTTC. Its translation is CASSNQQGAGGYTF.

This chain links TRBV9 with TRBJ1-2, with D maybe TRBD1 (6 bases). Germline lookup yields CDR1 SGDLS and CDR2 YYNGEE. The CDR3 extends over 15 amino acids. Trimming removed 2 bases at V and 2 bases at J, with 13 bases between. This chain's CDR3 is CASSVGGQGNYGYTF. The CDR3 region has the DNA TGTGCCAGCAGCGTTGGGGGCCAAGGCAACTATGGCTACACCTTC. Based on the CDR3 plus reference TRBV9 and TRBJ1-2, the full variable domain is DSGVTQTPKHLITATGQRVTLRCSPRSGDLSVYWYQQSLDQGLQFLIQYYNGEERAKGNILERFSAQQFPDLHSELNLSSLELGDSALYFCASSVGGQGNYGYTFGSGTRLTVV.

This clone was seen a handful of times. This chain connects TRBV6-1 to TRBJ1-5, with a tentative D call TRBD1 (6 bases). Germline V CDR1 and CDR2: MNHNS, SASEGT. This CDR3 has 15 residues. Trimming stripped 6 bases from V and 4 bases from J, with 16 bases between. CDR3: CASRGEQGPNQPQHF. As DNA, the CDR3 is TGTGCCAGCAGAGGGGAACAGGGTCCTAATCAGCCCCAGCATTTT.

This chain connects TRBV6-1 to TRBJ2-3; 8 bases match TRBD2. CDR3 length: 15 residues. The V gene end was trimmed by 8 bases and the J gene end by 1 base; junction bases not matched to a gene: 8. Germline V gives CDR1 MNHNS, CDR2 SASEGT. The CDR3 nucleotides read TGTGCCAGCTCGGCGGGGGGCCTCCGCACAGATACGCAGTATTTT. This gives the protein CASSAGGLRTDTQYF.

The chain joins TRBV30 to TRBJ1-3; D remains unclear. Germline CDR1 GTSNPN, CDR2 SVGIG (reference sequence). Trimming took 3 bases from V and 0 from J, leaving 12 bases between them. CDR3 length equals 15 residues. The CDR3 nucleotides are TGTGCCTGGAGCCCGAGACGGGCCTCTGGAAACACCATATATTTT. Amino acid sequence: CAWSPRRASGNTIYF.

The sample holds many counts of this clone. The chain has TRBV7-2 and TRBJ2-7; possible D gene TRBD1, 6 bases. This CDR3 spans 14 amino acids. Germline CDR1 reads SGHTA; CDR2 reads FQGNSA. The V and J ends lost 1 base and 2 bases respectively, with 9 bases between them. The CDR3: CASSLEQGPYEQYF. The CDR3 nucleotides read TGTGCCAGCAGCTTAGAACAGGGCCCCTACGAGCAGTACTTC.

This clone has a handful of counts. This sequence joins TRBV5-6 and TRBJ2-1; D assignment may be TRBD1 or TRBD2 (6 bases each). CDR3 length equals 12 residues. Per germline, CDR1 SGHDT and CDR2 YYEEEE. V was shortened by 1 base and J by 9 bases, with 8 bases between the two germline ends. The CDR3 region is CASSLSGAEQFF. CDR3 DNA: TGTGCCAGCAGCTTGTCGGGGGCTGAGCAGTTCTTC.

In its sample, this clone was seen a few times. This CDR3 is CASSKIGKSIQYF. Written as DNA, the CDR3 is TGTGCCAGCAGTAAGATTGGCAAGAGCATTCAGTACTTC. The chain combines TRBV7-2 with TRBJ2-4, with unresolved D. The CDR3 has 13 residues. CDR1 is SGHTA and CDR2 is FQGNSA in the germline V gene. Trimming took 6 bases from V and 9 from J, leaving 15 bases between them.

This clone was detected a few times. V is TRBV30 and J is TRBJ2-6; 8 positions agree with TRBD1. The CDR3 is 18 residues long. With 4 bases clipped from V and 0 bases from J, the junction kept 11 bases outside the gene matches. Germline CDR1 reads GTSNPN; CDR2 reads SVGIG (reference sequence). The CDR3 bases are TGTGCCTGGATTAGGACAGGGTACGGAAACTCTGGGGCCAACGTCCTGACTTTC. It translates to CAWIRTGYGNSGANVLTF.

V and J are TRBV7-2 and TRBJ1-5, with 9 bases aligning to TRBD1. The germline V gene has CDR1 SGHTA and CDR2 FQGNSA. J gave up 7 bases and V 6 bases, and 7 bases lay outside the gene matches. CDR3 length equals 14 residues. CDR3 loop: CASRGQGYGQPQHF. The DNA of the CDR3 is TGTGCCAGCAGAGGACAGGGGTACGGGCAGCCCCAGCATTTT.

The chain joins TRBV2 to TRBJ1-1; 9 nucleotides align to TRBD1. Trimming cost V 9 bases and J 4 bases; bases outside gene matches: 9. Germline V gene sequence: CDR1 SNHLY, CDR2 FYNNEI. The CDR3 has 14 amino acids. The CDR3 DNA reads TGTGCCAGGGGAACCGGGACAGGGTTCACTGAAGCTTTCTTT. Translation gives CARGTGTGFTEAFF.

This clone was observed a few times. The chain uses TRBV29-1 and TRBJ2-3; TRBD2 aligns across 8 bases. The J segment lost 4 bases and the V segment lost 2 bases, leaving 8 bases of the junction unmatched. The germline V gene encodes CDR1 SQVTM and CDR2 ANQGSEA. The CDR3 consists of 15 residues. The DNA of the CDR3 is TGCAGCGTTGAACGTGCGGGGGGTAGATCAGATACGCAGTATTTT. Its translation: CSVERAGGRSDTQYF.

The CDR3 is CASTRDRGLTEAFF. The CDR3 DNA is TGCGCCAGCACACGGGACAGGGGATTGACTGAAGCTTTCTTT. V and J are TRBV5-1 and TRBJ1-1; TRBD1 agrees at 10 bases. Trimming cost V 6 bases and J 5 bases; bases outside gene matches: 7. The CDR3 covers 14 residues. Germline lookup yields CDR1 SGHRS and CDR2 YFSETQ.

The chain uses TRBV30 and TRBJ1-2; a weak D match, TRBD1 (6 bases). CDR3 length: 12 residues. V was trimmed by 1 base and J by 4 bases, leaving 7 bases between them. Germline V gene sequence: CDR1 GTSNPN, CDR2 SVGIG (reference sequence). CDR3 sequence: CAWSGQAYGYTF. The CDR3 coding sequence is TGTGCCTGGAGTGGACAGGCCTATGGCTACACCTTC.

The V and J genes are TRBV9 and TRBJ2-1; D remains ambiguous. Germline CDR1 SGDLS, CDR2 YYNGEE. CDR3 length: 12 amino acids. Trimming removed 4 bases from V and 8 bases from J, with 10 bases in between. This chain's CDR3 is CASSPRPDEQFF. CDR3 in DNA: TGTGCCAGCAGCCCCCGACCCGATGAGCAGTTCTTC. The full variable domain, in which reference TRBV9 and TRBJ2-1 provide the parts outside the CDR3, is DSGVTQTPKHLITATGQRVTLRCSPRSGDLSVYWYQQSLDQGLQFLIQYYNGEERAKGNILERFSAQQFPDLHSELNLSSLELGDSALYFCASSPRPDEQFFGPGTRLTVL.

The chain has TRBV4-3 and TRBJ2-6, with D perhaps being TRBD1 or TRBD2 (6 bases each). The CDR3 length is 19 residues. From germline, CDR1 is LGHNA and CDR2 YSLEER. The V end was cut by 0 bases, the J end by 0 bases, with 15 bases between. CDR3 in amino acids: CASSQDGPGAYSGANVLTF. DNA for the CDR3: TGCGCCAGCAGCCAAGATGGCCCGGGGGCGTACTCTGGGGCCAACGTCCTGACTTTC.